A single TCR beta chain is shown here with its context. No antigen is known for it. The record originates from a study of shared clonotypes between healthy human individuals. Study conclusions and caveats: Exclusively blood specimens were collected; tissue repertoires likely differ.

The authors divided CD4+ cells into CD45RA+ naive and CD45RA-negative memory subsets. The authors ran the assay at deep level. TCRdb's copy holds only in-frame clones and misses some; the assay was immunoSEQ multiplex PCR. The sample has 550,000 to 700,000 clones; around 73% are singletons. Germline V gene lookup returns CDR1 MNHEY and CDR2 SMNVEV (reference sequence). The CDR3 sequence is 15 residues long. J was trimmed by 1 base and V by 5 bases; bases with no gene match: 6. The sample was memory CD4+ T cells sorted from blood. Subset given: CD45RA-negative fraction. This receptor was obtained from a woman aged 25 to 39 in good health. V gene TRBV27 combines with J gene TRBJ1-1; TRBD1 matches 8 bases. CDR3: CASSPWTGKNTEAFF. The CDR3, as DNA: TGTGCCAGCAGTCCCTGGACAGGGAAGAACACTGAAGCTTTCTTT.